This TCR beta chain was identified in a study of T cell repertoires in cytomegalovirus infection. TCRdb re-derived calls from the reads in MiXCR, one entry per CDR3 protein. The sample yields hundreds of thousands of distinct CDR3 sequences, approximately 33% seen once. V was shortened by 4 bases and J by 5 bases, with 18 bases between the two germline ends. CDR1 and CDR2 from the germline V gene are SGDLS and YYNGEE. The CDR3 is made up of 15 amino acids. As regards this clonotype: Its antigen is not known.

The chain is built from TRBV9 and TRBJ1-1; D possibly corresponds to TRBD1 (6 bases). This specimen was cultured CD8+ T cells from PBMCs, taken from culture after CMV antigen stimulation. This TCR was recovered from a human donor in good health (CMV status not recorded). Some clones in this sample may be carry-over from other donors' samples. For the CDR3, the DNA is TGTGCCAGCAGCATCTCACAGGGCATGGGGACTGAAGCTTTCTTT. Protein product: CASSISQGMGTEAFF.